Listed below are T cell receptor beta chains from one sample, sequenced in a study of blood T cell repertoires in COVID-19. Produced via immunoSEQ multiplex PCR; TCRdb's table is partial and in-frame only. This table holds around 380,000 clones, more than 65% found once. The sequencing input was peripheral blood. These receptors were collected from a human donor with acute or convalescent COVID-19. The donor label of this sample is uncertain. Each CDR3 is given with its conserved first and last residue. D genes are given only for firm matches. Clone size is given for some rows only: seen once, a few or many times, or a class if the clone is expanded.

d_call | j_call | clone_size | v_call | cdr3_aa | cdr3_nt
TRBD1 | TRBJ1-2 | once | TRBV10-3 | CAISDAGQGWDGYTF | TGTGCCATCAGTGACGCCGGACAGGGCTGGGATGGCTACACCTTC
- | TRBJ1-2 | - | TRBV5-4 | CASSLSSSYGYTF | TGTGCCAGCAGCTTGTCCAGTTCCTATGGCTACACCTTC
TRBD1 | TRBJ2-7 | once | TRBV2 | CASSGPRGSYEQYF | TGTGCCAGCAGTGGACCCAGGGGGTCCTACGAGCAGTACTTC
- | TRBJ1-2 | - | TRBV29-1 | CSVGVGYTF | TGCAGCGTTGGCGTTGGCTACACCTTC
- | TRBJ2-7 | - | TRBV6-1 | CASSVPWGEEFSRDEQYF | TGTGCCAGCAGTGTACCTTGGGGGGAGGAGTTTTCTCGGGACGAGCAGTACTTC
- | TRBJ1-2 | - | TRBV19 | CASSMRSNRGYTF | TGTGCCAGTAGTATGAGGTCCAATCGGGGCTACACCTTC
TRBD1 | TRBJ1-2 | - | TRBV6-5 | CASSWTGKDYGYTF | TGTGCCAGCAGCTGGACAGGGAAAGACTATGGCTACACCTTC
TRBD2 | TRBJ2-3 | - | TRBV30 | CAWSVLGLAGGVKQYF | TGTGCCTGGAGTGTACTAGGACTAGCGGGAGGAGTGAAGCAGTATTTT
TRBD1 | TRBJ1-1 | - | TRBV14 | CASSPTGVTEAFF | TGTGCCAGCAGCCCCACAGGGGTCACTGAAGCTTTCTTT
TRBD2 | TRBJ2-2 | - | TRBV4-2 | CASFGRLAGAHTGELFF | TGTGCCAGCTTCGGGAGGCTAGCGGGAGCCCACACCGGGGAGCTGTTTTTT
- | TRBJ1-1 | - | TRBV18 | CASSPEVMNTEAFF | TGTGCCAGCTCACCAGAGGTGATGAACACTGAAGCTTTCTTT
- | TRBJ1-1 | few | TRBV12-5 | CASGLPPTGTLMNTEAFF | TGTGCTAGTGGTTTGCCTCCCACTGGGACACTCATGAACACTGAAGCTTTCTTT
TRBD1 | TRBJ1-4 | - | TRBV7-2 | CASSVYRGATNEKLFF | TGTGCCAGCAGCGTGTACAGGGGAGCCACTAATGAAAAACTGTTTTTT
- | TRBJ2-3 | - | TRBV3-1/TRBV3-2 | CASSQMVNRGADTQYF | TGTGCCAGCAGCCAAATGGTTAATAGGGGCGCAGATACGCAGTATTTT
- | TRBJ2-5 | - | TRBV3-1/TRBV3-2 | CASSHSQGGETQYF | TGTGCCAGCAGCCACTCCCAGGGCGGAGAGACCCAGTACTTC
- | TRBJ2-1 | - | TRBV18 | CATSGSSYNEQFF | TGTGCCACCTCAGGGAGCTCCTACAATGAGCAGTTCTTC